Listed below are T cell receptor beta chains from one sample, sequenced in a study of cytomegalovirus exposure and HLA in healthy donors. The repertoire was sequenced with immunoSEQ multiplex PCR; TCRdb's copy has only in-frame clones and lacks some. The data show around 150,000 clones, 89% seen once. The material sequenced was PBMCs. The receptors were gathered from a man younger than 35 in good health and CMV-seropositive. Each CDR3 is given with its conserved first and last residue. The D gene is left open where the match is weak. Only some rows state a clone size, as once, few, many or a class for expanded clones.

v_call	d_call	j_call	cdr3_length	clone_size	cdr3_aa	cdr3_nt
TRBV7-2	-	TRBJ2-7	14	few	CASSFAGQYYEQYF	TGTGCCAGCAGCTTCGCGGGACAGTACTACGAGCAGTACTTC
TRBV18	TRBD2	TRBJ2-7	21	-	CASSPPSTPGTSGRASYEQYF	TGTGCCAGCTCACCACCGTCTACGCCCGGGACTAGCGGGAGAGCCTCCTACGAGCAGTACTTC
TRBV2	-	TRBJ2-1	14	-	CASSEVDSYNEQFF	TGTGCCAGCAGTGAGGTAGACTCCTACAATGAGCAGTTCTTC
TRBV5-1	TRBD2	TRBJ2-3	15	-	CASSLGGLATDTQYF	TGCGCCAGCAGCTTGGGGGGACTAGCGACAGATACGCAGTATTTT
TRBV6-5	TRBD1	TRBJ1-5	15	-	CASRPDRGQHQPQHF	TGTGCCAGCAGGCCGGACAGGGGACAACATCAGCCCCAGCATTTT
TRBV27	-	TRBJ2-6	14	-	CASSFNSGANVLTF	TGTGCCAGCAGTTTTAACTCTGGGGCCAACGTCCTGACTTTC
TRBV7-9	TRBD1	TRBJ1-3	16	once	CASSSWTGGDGNTIYF	TGTGCCAGCAGCTCCTGGACAGGAGGGGATGGAAACACCATATATTTT
TRBV10-3	-	TRBJ1-5	13	-	CAISDSTNQPQHF	TGTGCCATCAGTGATTCCACTAATCAGCCCCAGCATTTT
TRBV6-1	TRBD1	TRBJ2-7	16	once	CASSEAPAPTGAEQYF	TGTGCCAGCAGTGAAGCGCCGGCCCCCACAGGGGCCGAGCAGTACTTC
TRBV7-9	TRBD1	TRBJ1-4	15	once	CASSLGGQINEKLFF	TGTGCCAGCAGCTTAGGGGGACAGATTAATGAAAAACTGTTTTTT
TRBV6-5	-	TRBJ2-1	13	-	CASSFQGRSEQFF	TGTGCCAGCAGTTTCCAGGGTAGAAGTGAGCAGTTCTTC
TRBV27	TRBD2	TRBJ2-7	14	-	CASSLGTSGGAQYF	TGTGCCAGCAGTTTGGGGACTAGCGGAGGAGCGCAGTACTTC
TRBV7-9	TRBD2	TRBJ2-2	16	once	CASSPGLAEGTGELFF	TGTGCCAGCAGCCCGGGACTAGCGGAGGGCACCGGGGAGCTGTTTTTT
TRBV16	-	TRBJ1-1	14	few	CASSQSEGNTEAFF	TGTGCCAGCAGCCAATCGGAGGGGAACACTGAAGCTTTCTTT
TRBV7-9	-	TRBJ2-3	11	-	CASSFSDTQYF	TGTGCCAGCAGCTTCTCCGATACGCAGTATTTT
TRBV5-4	TRBD1	TRBJ1-2	15	once	CASSLTGARSYGYTF	TGTGCCAGCAGCTTGACAGGGGCGCGAAGCTATGGCTACACCTTC